The rows below give T cell receptor beta chains drawn from one sample of a study of Graves' ophthalmopathy and Graves' hyperthyroidism. TCRdb independently ran MiXCR on the multiplex PCR reads; one entry per CDR3 protein. The sample shows over a million distinct CDR3 sequences, around a third of them seen only once. Sequencing was performed on peripheral blood or thyroid tissue (not recorded which). Receptors originate from an adult man with Graves' hyperthyroidism. Each CDR3 is given with its conserved first and last residue. The order of the fields is D gene, clone size, J gene, V gene, CDR3 protein, CDR3 DNA. The D gene is left open where the match is weak. A clone size is listed for some rows: how often the clone was seen (once, few, many), or a class if it is expanded.

>NA|many|TRBJ1-3|TRBV9
CASSPTPTAQPRGNTIYF
TGTGCCAGCAGCCCTACACCGACAGCACAGCCTCGAGGAAACACCATATATTTT
>NA|NA|TRBJ2-7|TRBV19
CASSMGSFWEQYF
TGTGCCAGTAGTATGGGCAGCTTTTGGGAGCAGTACTTC
>NA|few|TRBJ1-5|TRBV10-2
CASSDSGQGLYQPQHF
TGCGCCAGCAGTGACTCCGGGCAGGGTTTATACCAGCCCCAGCATTTT
>NA|many|TRBJ2-6|TRBV7-8
CASSLWALISGANVLTF
TGTGCCAGCAGCCTCTGGGCCCTAATATCTGGGGCCAACGTCCTGACTTTC
>TRBD2|many|TRBJ2-5|TRBV7-9
CASSLGTSGKETQYF
TGTGCCAGCAGCTTGGGGACTAGCGGAAAAGAGACCCAGTACTTC
>NA|few|TRBJ2-7|TRBV28
CASKGAPYEQYF
TGTGCCAGCAAAGGGGCTCCCTACGAGCAGTACTTC
>NA|NA|TRBJ1-5|TRBV28
CASRSDRLPQPQHF
TGTGCCAGCAGAAGTGACAGACTTCCTCAGCCCCAGCATTTT
>NA|many|TRBJ2-5|TRBV5-8
CASSSDRPKQGETQYF
TGTGCCAGCAGCTCGGATAGACCGAAACAGGGAGAGACCCAGTACTTC
>NA|many|TRBJ2-7|TRBV19
CASSQQAPYEQYF
TGTGCCAGTAGTCAGCAGGCCCCCTACGAGCAGTACTTC
>NA|many|TRBJ2-6|TRBV7-2
CASSQRGSGANVLTF
TGTGCCAGCAGCCAGCGCGGCTCTGGGGCCAACGTCCTGACTTTC
>TRBD2|NA|TRBJ2-7|TRBV20-1
CSARGGTSGSNSYEQYF
TGCAGTGCTAGGGGAGGGACTAGCGGGAGCAACTCCTACGAGCAGTACTTC
>TRBD1|NA|TRBJ1-6|TRBV15
CATSSLQGYDNSPLHF
TGTGCCACCAGCAGCTTACAGGGGTACGATAACTCACCCCTCCACTTT
>NA|many|TRBJ1-1|TRBV20-1
CSARDPFTEAFF
TGCAGTGCTAGAGATCCATTCACTGAAGCTTTCTTT
>NA|many|TRBJ2-7|TRBV11-2
CASSAFRRTGYEQYF
TGTGCCAGCAGCGCCTTTAGGAGGACGGGCTACGAGCAGTACTTC
>NA|NA|TRBJ2-7|TRBV30
CAWRRTDSQYF
TGTGCCTGGAGGAGGACAGACTCACAGTACTTC
>NA|many|TRBJ2-5|TRBV20-1
CSAPGSQEQKQETQYF
TGCAGTGCCCCCGGAAGCCAAGAGCAGAAACAAGAGACCCAGTACTTC
>NA|NA|TRBJ1-6|TRBV6-5
CASNTGIREWGYSPLHF
TGTGCCAGCAATACAGGGATAAGGGAATGGGGCTATTCACCCCTCCACTTT
>NA|NA|TRBJ1-4|TRBV2
CASTAPATNEKLFF
TGTGCCAGCACCGCTCCCGCAACTAATGAAAAACTGTTTTTT
>NA|NA|TRBJ1-3|TRBV10-3
CAISSLIGVDTIYF
TGTGCCATCAGTTCACTAATAGGGGTGGACACCATATATTTT
>TRBD1|NA|TRBJ1-1|TRBV29-1
CSVADRDQGTEAFF
TGCAGCGTTGCGGACAGGGATCAGGGCACTGAAGCTTTCTTT
>NA|NA|TRBJ2-5|TRBV9
CASSPEVSQYF
TGTGCCAGCAGCCCAGAAGTGTCCCAGTACTTC
>NA|many|TRBJ1-1|TRBV2
CASSEVELSMNTEAFF
TGTGCCAGCAGTGAAGTGGAACTAAGTATGAACACTGAAGCTTTCTTT
>NA|many|TRBJ2-5|TRBV7-7
CASSLSTEYQETQYF
TGTGCCAGCAGCTTAAGTACGGAGTACCAAGAGACCCAGTACTTC
>NA|NA|TRBJ1-6|TRBV20-1
CSARDETLHF
TGCAGTGCTAGAGATGAGACCCTCCACTTT
>TRBD1|NA|TRBJ2-7|TRBV28
CASSLFKRDREGYEQYF
TGTGCCAGCAGTTTATTCAAACGGGACAGGGAAGGCTACGAGCAGTACTTC
>TRBD2|NA|TRBJ2-2|TRBV6-2/TRBV6-3
CASSYLTSGVPNTGELFF
TGTGCCAGCAGTTACCTGACTAGCGGAGTCCCCAACACCGGGGAGCTGTTTTTT
>NA|few|TRBJ1-5|TRBV5-5
CASSGGEGLNQPQHF
TGTGCCAGCAGCGGGGGTGAGGGGCTTAATCAGCCCCAGCATTTT
>NA|many|TRBJ1-5|TRBV5-1
CASSLEARSYSNQPQHF
TGCGCCAGCAGCTTGGAAGCCAGGTCATATAGCAATCAGCCCCAGCATTTT